One sample yielded the 9 T cell receptor beta chains listed below, sequenced in a study of T cell responses to AZD1222 COVID-19 vaccine. Using immunoSEQ multiplex PCR, the repertoire was profiled, and TCRdb retains in-frame clones only, with some absent. The profile shows about 150,000 clones, just over 90% of them singletons. The source was peripheral blood, collected on day 0 of MenACWY control vaccination. The origin of the receptors is an adult in good health.

The genes are TRBV7-8 and TRBJ1-5, with D perhaps matching TRBD1 (5 bases). CDR3 length: 13 residues. The germline V gene encodes CDR1 SGHVS and CDR2 FQNEAQ. V gave up 6 bases and J gave up 1 base, with 7 bases separating them. This chain's CDR3 is CASSPGSNQPQHF. CDR3 nucleotide sequence: TGTGCCAGCAGTCCAGGGAGCAATCAGCCCCAGCATTTT. Full variable domain (rest looked up from reference TRBV7-8 and TRBJ1-5): GAGVSQSPRYKVAKRGQDVALRCDPISGHVSLFWYQQALGQGPEFLTYFQNEAQLDKSGLPSDRFFAERPEGSVSTLKIQRTQQEDSAVYLCASSPGSNQPQHFGDGTRLSIL.

The gene calls are TRBV6-5 and TRBJ1-1; the match to TRBD1 covers 9 bases. CDR3 length: 15 residues. Germline loops: CDR1 MNHEY, CDR2 SVGAGI. Trimming cost V 6 bases and J 5 bases; bases outside gene matches: 10. This CDR3 reads CASSHHLTGGTEAFF. DNA for the CDR3: TGTGCCAGCAGCCACCACTTGACAGGGGGGACTGAAGCTTTCTTT.

This sequence joins TRBV10-3 and TRBJ1-2; D is perhaps TRBD1 (6 bases). Looked up from germline, CDR1 is ENHRY and CDR2 is SYGVKD. This CDR3 has 13 residues. Trimming cost V 6 bases and J 1 base, with 9 bases left between them. The CDR3 DNA reads as TGTGCCATCAGGGGGGGCGATAACTATGGCTACACCTTC. Protein sequence: CAIRGGDNYGYTF.

The rearrangement uses TRBV7-9 and TRBJ2-4; possibly TRBD1 for D (6 bases). From germline, CDR1 is SEHNR and CDR2 FQNEAQ (reference sequence). Trimming took off 5 bases at V and 0 bases at J, with 17 bases between the two ends. The CDR3 extends over 17 amino acids. The CDR3 DNA reads TGTGCCAGCAGCCCGACGCAGGGGATCCTAGCCAAAAACATTCAGTACTTC. This codes for CASSPTQGILAKNIQYF.

J is TRBJ1-1 and V is TRBV4-1, with a possible D match to TRBD1 (5 bases). Trimming removed 3 bases at V and 0 bases at J, with 20 bases between. The CDR3 is made up of 18 amino acids. Per the germline V gene, CDR1 is MGHRA and CDR2 is YSYEKL. The DNA of the CDR3 is TGCGCCAGCAGCCAGGGCCTGCTGGGGCTGGGGATGAACACTGAAGCTTTCTTT. Protein: CASSQGLLGLGMNTEAFF.

This clone was counted a single time. J is TRBJ2-7 and V is TRBV4-2; tentative D call: TRBD1 (5 bases). The CDR3 sequence is 15 residues long. Germline V lookup: CDR1 LGHNA, CDR2 YNFKEQ. V dropped 1 base and J dropped 0 bases, with 10 bases sitting between them. CDR3 sequence (DNA): TGTGCCAGCAGCCAAGGGAGCGACAGCTCCTACGAGCAGTACTTC. Amino acids: CASSQGSDSSYEQYF.

V gene TRBV19 combines with J gene TRBJ1-5; D remains ambiguous. Trimming removed 5 bases at V and 5 bases at J, with 10 bases between. From germline, CDR1 is LNHDA and CDR2 SQIVND (reference sequence). This CDR3 has 13 residues. CDR3 DNA: TGTGCCAGTAGTGCGAGGTGGGATCAGCCCCAGCATTTT. Residues: CASSARWDQPQHF.

The chain joins TRBV27 to TRBJ2-1, with D possibly being TRBD1 or TRBD2 (6 bases each). CDR1 and CDR2 (germline): MNHEY, SMNVEV (reference sequence). With 1 base removed from V and 6 bases from J, the gap between germline ends came to 13 bases. This CDR3 is built from 15 residues. The CDR3 region is CASSLLGGTGNEQFF. CDR3 DNA: TGTGCCAGCAGTTTATTGGGGGGCACCGGCAATGAGCAGTTCTTC.

The chain is built from TRBV5-1 and TRBJ1-3, with D maybe TRBD1 (6 bases). Germline V gene lookup returns CDR1 SGHRS and CDR2 YFSETQ. The CDR3 spans 16 residues. Trimming took off 4 bases at V and 0 bases at J, with 14 bases between the two ends. The DNA for the CDR3 is TGCGCCAGCAGCCCTGGACAGACTATCTCTGGAAACACCATATATTTT. It translates to CASSPGQTISGNTIYF.